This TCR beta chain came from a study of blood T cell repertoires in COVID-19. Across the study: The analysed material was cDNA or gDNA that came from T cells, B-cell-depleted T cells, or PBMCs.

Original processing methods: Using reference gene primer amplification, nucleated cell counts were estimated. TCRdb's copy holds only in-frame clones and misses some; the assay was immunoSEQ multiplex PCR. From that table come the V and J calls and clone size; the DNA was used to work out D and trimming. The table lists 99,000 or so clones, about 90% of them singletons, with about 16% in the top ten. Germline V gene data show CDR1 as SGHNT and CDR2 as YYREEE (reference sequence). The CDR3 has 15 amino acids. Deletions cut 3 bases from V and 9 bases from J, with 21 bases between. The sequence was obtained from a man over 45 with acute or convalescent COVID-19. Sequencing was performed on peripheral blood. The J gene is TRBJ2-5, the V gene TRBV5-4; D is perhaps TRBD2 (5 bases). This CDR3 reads CASSSPGWEGAAQYF. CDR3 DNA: TGTGCCAGCAGCTCCCCGGGGTGGGAAGGTGCGGCCCAGTACTTC. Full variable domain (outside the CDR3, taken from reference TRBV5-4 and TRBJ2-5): ETGVTQSPTHLIKTRGQQVTLRCSSQSGHNTVSWYQQALGQGPQFIFQYYREEENGRGNFPPRFSGLQFPNYSSELNVNALELDDSALYLCASSSPGWEGAAQYFGPGTRLLVL.